The 8 T cell receptor beta chains below were found in one sample sequenced in a study of shared clonotypes between healthy human individuals. TCRdb keeps only in-frame clones here, not all; method: immunoSEQ multiplex PCR. The table records some 2 million clones, about 95% of them present only once. Only CD45RO-negative cells positively selected for CCR7 counted as naive CD8 cells, so terminally differentiated effector memory CD45RA+ cells were excluded. The sample comprised naive CD8+ T cells sorted from blood. The receptors derive from a young man in good health.

This clone has only one observation. This rearrangement joins TRBV11-2 to TRBJ2-7, with 7 bases identical to TRBD2. V shed 5 bases and J 0 bases; nucleotides not matched to a gene: 7. The CDR3 length is 15 residues. The germline gives CDR1 SGHAT, CDR2 FQNNGV. Here the CDR3 reads CASSASGVSSYEQYF. CDR3 in DNA: TGTGCCAGCAGCGCGAGCGGGGTTAGCTCCTACGAGCAGTACTTC. Using reference TRBV11-2 and TRBJ2-7 for the parts outside the CDR3, the full variable domain is EAGVAQSPRYKIIEKRQSVAFWCNPISGHATLYWYQQILGQGPKLLIQFQNNGVVDDSQLPKDRFSAERLKGVDSTLKIQPAKLEDSAVYLCASSASGVSSYEQYFGPGTRLTVT.

This clone has only one observation. V gene TRBV9 combines with J gene TRBJ2-1; D not resolved. Trimming shortened V by 0 bases and J by 5 bases, and 12 bases separated the two germline ends. Germline V gene sequence: CDR1 SGDLS, CDR2 YYNGEE. The CDR3 sequence is 15 residues long. The DNA of the CDR3 is TGTGCCAGCAGCGTAGCGGGCTATTATCACAATGAGCAGTTCTTC. It specifies CASSVAGYYHNEQFF.

The chain employs TRBV11-2 and TRBJ2-7; 9 bases map to TRBD2. V dropped 3 bases and J dropped 3; count of bases not matched to a gene: 9. Germline CDR1 and CDR2: SGHAT and FQNNGV. The CDR3 consists of 16 residues. The CDR3 DNA follows: TGTGCCAGCAGCTTGGTTGTGGGGACTAGCTTCTACGAGCAGTACTTC. Translated: CASSLVVGTSFYEQYF.

The chain employs TRBV6-5 and TRBJ2-7; maybe TRBD1 (5 bases). CDR1 and CDR2 (germline): MNHEY, SVGAGI. The CDR3 is 13 amino acids. Trimming pared 5 bases from V and 1 base from J, leaving 9 bases between. In DNA form, the CDR3 reads TGTGCCAGCAGTAATCAGGGATCCTACGAGCAGTACTTC. It encodes CASSNQGSYEQYF.

Comment on this clone: Additional DNA sequences in this sample encode the identical CDR3. The genes are TRBV7-9 and TRBJ1-5; a weak D match, TRBD1 (5 bases). V lost 6 bases, J lost 1 base, and 10 bases lay in between. The CDR3 loop spans 14 amino acids. Germline V gene data show CDR1 as SEHNR and CDR2 as FQNEAQ (reference sequence). The CDR3 loop reads CASSPTESNQPQHF. In DNA form, the CDR3 reads TGTGCCAGCAGTCCGACAGAGAGCAATCAGCCCCAGCATTTT.

The chain uses TRBV13 and TRBJ2-1; TRBD2 matches 7 bases. The CDR3 has 16 amino acids. V gave up 2 bases and J gave up 6 bases; unmatched junction bases: 10. Germline CDR1 and CDR2: PRHDT and FYEKMQ (reference sequence). CDR3 protein: CASSLTPGGGANEQFF. The CDR3 bases are TGTGCCAGCAGCTTAACCCCGGGGGGAGGGGCCAATGAGCAGTTCTTC.

V and J are TRBV27 and TRBJ2-5, with unresolved D. The CDR3 sequence is 14 residues long. The germline gives CDR1 MNHEY, CDR2 SMNVEV (reference sequence). V was pared by 3 bases and J by 5 bases, with 13 bases between. The CDR3 DNA follows: TGTGCCAGCAGTTTCTTGAAGGAGCTGGAGACCCAGTACTTC. This gives the protein CASSFLKELETQYF.

The chain couples TRBV29-1 to TRBJ2-3; D remains unclear. Per germline, CDR1 SQVTM and CDR2 ANQGSEA. Trimming stripped 5 bases from V and 6 bases from J, with 6 bases between. This CDR3 has 10 residues. The CDR3 DNA reads TGCAGCGTTACCTGGGATACGCAGTATTTT. This gives the protein CSVTWDTQYF.